Presented here are 21 T cell receptor beta chains from one specimen sequenced in a study of T cell responses to AZD1222 COVID-19 vaccine. Only in-frame clones appear in the TCRdb table, and some are missing; sequencing was by immunoSEQ multiplex PCR. The sample holds over 120,000 clones, roughly 85% seen once. The sequencing used peripheral blood, collected on day 0 of AZD1222 vaccination. These receptors all come from an adult in good health.

This clone occurred once. The chain links TRBV2 to TRBJ1-4; D call uncertain. Per the germline V gene, CDR1 is SNHLY and CDR2 is FYNNEI. The CDR3 is 12 amino acids. The CDR3: CVLKGASEKLFF. The DNA of the CDR3 is TGTGTCCTGAAGGGCGCAAGTGAAAAACTGTTTTTT.

V is TRBV2 and J is TRBJ2-4; 8 bases fit TRBD2. Germline-derived CDR1 and CDR2 are SNHLY and FYNNEI. The CDR3 is 13 residues long. J lost 0 bases, V lost 10 bases, and 2 bases had no gene match. CDR3 sequence (DNA): TGTGCCACAGCGGGAGAAGCCAAAAACATTCAGTACTTC. Amino acid sequence: CATAGEAKNIQYF.

This chain joins TRBV9 and TRBJ1-6, with D possibly TRBD1 on 5 matching bases. V shed 0 bases and J shed 7 bases, with 14 bases lying between them. The germline V gene encodes CDR1 SGDLS and CDR2 YYNGEE. This CDR3 is built from 16 residues. For the CDR3, the DNA is TGTGCCAGCAGCGTAGGGGGGGTCACTCCAAATTCACCCCTCCACTTT. Protein sequence: CASSVGGVTPNSPLHF.

This clone was observed a few times. The chain has TRBV30 and TRBJ2-1; D gene unclear. Trimming cost V 0 bases and J 13 bases, with 16 bases left between them. The V gene's germline CDR1 is GTSNPN and CDR2 SVGIG (reference sequence). The CDR3 loop spans 13 amino acids. CDR3 loop: CAWSVGFPPVQFF. The CDR3 DNA reads as TGTGCCTGGAGTGTGGGTTTTCCGCCCGTCCAGTTCTTC.

The count of this clone is one. The chain links TRBV6-5 to TRBJ1-2; D possibly corresponds to TRBD1 (5 bases). Germline CDR1 MNHEY, CDR2 SVGAGI. The CDR3 has 15 amino acids. V dropped 0 bases and J dropped 4 bases, with 12 bases sitting between them. The CDR3 reads CASSYSLTGGYGYTF. Written as DNA, the CDR3 is TGTGCCAGCAGTTACTCGTTAACGGGGGGCTATGGCTACACCTTC.

The chain is built from TRBV11-2 and TRBJ2-6; no clear D gene. Trimming removed 6 bases from V and 0 bases from J, with 6 bases in between. Germline loops: CDR1 SGHAT, CDR2 FQNNGV. The CDR3 is made up of 14 amino acids. CDR3 region: CASSYGSGANVLTF. The CDR3 coding sequence is TGTGCCAGCAGTTACGGCTCTGGGGCCAACGTCCTGACTTTC.

A single count supports this clone. This chain links TRBV2 with TRBJ2-7; D remains unclear. The CDR3 has 13 amino acids. Germline assignment: CDR1 SNHLY and CDR2 FYNNEI. V shed 4 bases and J shed 2 bases, with 9 bases lying between them. The CDR3 DNA sequence: TGTGCCAGCAGTGGAGTCTCGGCCTACGAGCAGTACTTC. Translated: CASSGVSAYEQYF.

This clone was counted a few times. The chain joins TRBV18 to TRBJ1-4; no clear D. There are 14 residues in the CDR3. CDR1 and CDR2 from the germline V gene are KGHSH and LQKENI. Trimming took off 5 bases at V and 4 bases at J, with 11 bases between the two ends. The CDR3 DNA follows: TGTGCCAGCTCAGAAACAAGGGATAATGAAAAACTGTTTTTT. Its translation: CASSETRDNEKLFF.

J is TRBJ1-2 and V is TRBV2; D gene unclear. Per the germline V gene, CDR1 is SNHLY and CDR2 is FYNNEI. This CDR3 is built from 14 residues. With 6 bases removed from V and 4 bases from J, the gap between germline ends came to 15 bases. CDR3 amino acids: CASSPTTGSYGYTF. Written as DNA, the CDR3 is TGTGCCAGCAGCCCGACAACCGGCAGCTATGGCTACACCTTC.

The rearrangement joins TRBV30 to TRBJ2-1; 10 bases align to TRBD2. V trimming: 5 bases; J trimming: 6 bases; junction bases outside the gene matches: 13. Germline CDR1 reads GTSNPN; CDR2 reads SVGIG (reference sequence). CDR3 length: 16 residues. Here the CDR3 reads CAWYRWERGGRNEQFF. The CDR3 DNA reads TGTGCCTGGTATCGCTGGGAGCGGGGGGGCCGCAATGAGCAGTTCTTC.

This chain joins TRBV7-9 and TRBJ2-7; D might be TRBD1 (7 bases). Germline CDR1 SEHNR, CDR2 FQNEAQ (reference sequence). Trimming took 7 bases from V and 4 from J, leaving 23 bases between them. CDR3 length equals 16 residues. The CDR3 sequence is CASTKGGGGKGYEQYF. CDR3 bases: TGTGCCAGCACCAAAGGAGGGGGCGGGAAGGGATACGAGCAGTACTTC. The full variable domain, in which reference TRBV7-9 and TRBJ2-7 provide the parts outside the CDR3, is DTGVSQNPRHKITKRGQNVTFRCDPISEHNRLYWYRQTLGQGPEFLTYFQNEAQLEKSRLLSDRFSAERPKGSFSTLEIQRTEQGDSAMYLCASTKGGGGKGYEQYFGPGTRLTVT.

J is TRBJ1-2 and V is TRBV5-1, with unresolved D. The CDR3 totals 14 residues. The V gene lost 0 bases and the J gene lost 4 bases, with 10 bases spanning the gap. Germline V lookup: CDR1 SGHRS, CDR2 YFSETQ. This CDR3 reads CASSLGDITYGYTF. Here the CDR3 DNA reads TGCGCCAGCAGCTTGGGGGATATTACCTATGGCTACACCTTC.

The chain couples TRBV11-3 to TRBJ2-1, with D perhaps TRBD2 (6 bases). The CDR3 is 16 residues long. With 0 bases removed from V and 4 bases from J, the gap between germline ends came to 13 bases. Germline lookup yields CDR1 SGHNT and CDR2 YENEEA. CDR3 residues: CASSLDWRTTYNEQFF. The DNA of the CDR3 is TGTGCCAGCAGCTTAGATTGGCGGACTACTTACAATGAGCAGTTCTTC.

This chain connects TRBV6-1 to TRBJ2-1; 9 positions agree with TRBD1. CDR1 and CDR2 from the germline V gene are MNHNS and SASEGT. CDR3 length: 18 residues. Unmatched junction bases numbered 13, after V lost 1 base and J lost 6 bases. The CDR3 DNA reads TGTGCCAGCAGTGAAGGCTTTGGAGGGACAGGGCTTTCCAATGAGCAGTTCTTC. Translation gives CASSEGFGGTGLSNEQFF.

The CDR3 nucleotides are TGTGCCAGCAGTCGGCTAGGTTCACCCCTCCACTTT. It encodes CASSRLGSPLHF. This rearrangement joins TRBV7-2 to TRBJ1-6; no clear D gene. Germline values: CDR1 SGHTA, CDR2 FQGNSA. The CDR3 has 12 residues. Trimming cost V 6 bases and J 9 bases, with 9 bases left between them.

CDR3 bases: TGTGCCAGTAAAAGGACTAGCGGGAGGGCCCATGAGACCCAGTACTTC. Translating it yields CASKRTSGRAHETQYF. The chain combines TRBV19 with TRBJ2-5, with TRBD2 identical over 15 bases. V dropped 7 bases and J dropped 5; count of bases not matched to a gene: 8. CDR1 is LNHDA and CDR2 is SQIVND in the germline V gene (reference sequence). The CDR3 is 16 residues long. The variable domain in full, completed from reference TRBV19 and TRBJ2-5, reads DGGITQSPKYLFRKEGQNVTLSCEQNLNHDAMYWYRQDPGQGLRLIYYSQIVNDFQKGDIAEGYSVSREKKESFPLTVTSAQKNPTAFYLCASKRTSGRAHETQYFGPGTRLLVL.

The V gene is TRBV2, the J gene TRBJ2-1; 7 nucleotides agree with TRBD2. Germline V CDR1 and CDR2: SNHLY, FYNNEI. Germline trimming cut 8 bases from V and 4 bases from J; bases unmatched to any gene: 5. The CDR3 contains 13 residues. Here the CDR3 DNA reads TGTGCCAGCGGTGGGGGGGTTTACAATGAGCAGTTCTTC. Translated, it gives CASGGGVYNEQFF. Full variable domain (outside the CDR3, taken from reference TRBV2 and TRBJ2-1): EPEVTQTPSHQVTQMGQEVILRCVPISNHLYFYWYRQILGQKVEFLVSFYNNEISEKSEIFDDQFSVERPDGSNFTLKIRSTKLEDSAMYFCASGGGVYNEQFFGPGTRLTVL.

The chain carries TRBV18 and TRBJ1-4, with a tentative D call TRBD1 (6 bases). V lost 0 bases, J lost 7 bases, and 15 bases lay in between. The CDR3 sequence is 16 residues long. From germline, CDR1 is KGHSH and CDR2 LQKENI. Here the CDR3 DNA reads TGTGCCAGCTCACCACCCGGGGGGCTTAGGGGTGAAAAACTGTTTTTT. This sequence encodes CASSPPGGLRGEKLFF.

The chain joins TRBV5-1 to TRBJ1-1, with 7 bases fitting TRBD1. Germline V gives CDR1 SGHRS, CDR2 YFSETQ. The CDR3 is made up of 13 amino acids. The trim removed 7 bases at V and 2 bases at J, leaving 5 bases unmatched. The CDR3 is CASGQGGNTEAFF. The CDR3 nucleotides read TGCGCCAGCGGTCAGGGGGGAAACACTGAAGCTTTCTTT.

The chain couples TRBV7-8 to TRBJ2-3; D might be TRBD2 (5 bases). The germline V and J ends were trimmed by 2 bases and 11 bases, with 32 bases remaining between them. From germline, CDR1 is SGHVS and CDR2 FQNEAQ. The CDR3 is 19 amino acids. The CDR3, as DNA: TGTGCCAGCAGCTTATGGGAGACGGTCTTGGGCAGCTCTACGCCGGGGCAGTATTTT. It yields the protein CASSLWETVLGSSTPGQYF.

For the CDR3, the DNA is TGTGCCACCAGCCGAAAAGCAGGGGGGGAAGAGACCCAGTACTTC. Protein sequence: CATSRKAGGEETQYF. V usage is TRBV15 and J usage is TRBJ2-5; the D call may be TRBD1 or TRBD2 (7 bases each). Germline CDR1 is LNHNV and CDR2 is YYDKDF (reference sequence). V shed 5 bases and J shed 3 bases, with 16 bases lying between them. This CDR3 is built from 15 residues. The full variable domain, in which reference TRBV15 and TRBJ2-5 provide the parts outside the CDR3, is DAMVIQNPRYQVTQFGKPVTLSCSQTLNHNVMYWYQQKSSQAPKLLFHYYDKDFNNEADTPDNFQSRRPNTSFCFLDIRSPGLGDTAMYLCATSRKAGGEETQYFGPGTRLLVL.